The entry that follows covers one TCR beta chain sequence. Clones were read by immunoSEQ multiplex PCR, and TCRdb kept only the in-frame ones, dropping some. This table holds roughly 210,000 clones, roughly 84% found once. The age range of participants was about 18 to 100 years, with residence in about two dozen US areas. Membership in each cohort depended on participant-reported clinical history. This specimen belongs to a study of blood T cell repertoires in COVID-19. Turning to the study itself: Either two negative PCRs, clearance, or symptom resolution qualified Cohort 3 donors as recovered. T cells, B-cell-depleted T cells, or PBMCs provided the cDNA or gDNA that served as material.

The V and J ends lost 6 bases and 2 bases, in that order; junction bases with no gene match: 7. This CDR3 has 15 residues. Germline CDR1 reads LNHDA; CDR2 reads SQIVND (reference sequence). The rearrangement links TRBV19 to TRBJ2-3, with TRBD2 identical over 8 bases. The clonotype originates from a man aged 25-40 years in a cohort exposed to, infected with or recovered from COVID-19 (not recorded which). Input material: PBMCs or T cells enriched from blood (not recorded which). CDR3 loop: CASSGRASNTDTQYF. The CDR3 DNA is TGTGCCAGTAGCGGGAGGGCCTCTAACACAGATACGCAGTATTTT.